What follows are 9 T cell receptor beta chains derived from one specimen sequenced in a study of tumor-infiltrating lymphocytes in primary liver carcinoma. A constant-region primer primed TCR beta cDNA synthesis from roughly 510 ng of total RNA. Three nested multiplex PCR rounds of slightly modified ARM-PCR generated TCR beta libraries. Two initial PCR rounds of approximately 10 cycles each paired TRBV1-TRBV30 forward primers with a C-beta reverse primer. TCRdb re-derived calls from the multiplex PCR reads in MiXCR, one entry per CDR3 protein. Of 180,000 or so distinct CDR3 sequences in the sample, around 60% were seen once. In addition to blood RNA drawn from unsorted whole blood, germline DNA was extracted. Sequencing was done on a sample of peripheral blood. Receptors were obtained from a middle-aged man with primary liver carcinoma and hepatitis B virus infection.

This clonotype was observed at least ten times. This sequence joins TRBV6-1 and TRBJ1-1, with TRBD1 as a possible D gene (6 bases). This CDR3 spans 13 amino acids. Per germline, CDR1 MNHNS and CDR2 SASEGT. V dropped 6 bases and J dropped 5 bases, with 13 bases sitting between them. CDR3 residues: CASRPDSLTEAFF. Here the CDR3 DNA reads TGTGCCAGCAGGCCGGACAGTCTGACTGAAGCTTTCTTT.

As regards this clonotype: Just one base apart from a much larger clone, this may be a read error. The genes are TRBV6-5 and TRBJ1-2; D unresolved. Germline V lookup: CDR1 MNHEY, CDR2 SVGAGI. V was shortened by 6 bases and J by 4 bases, with 15 bases between the two germline ends. This CDR3 spans 14 amino acids. This chain's CDR3 is CASRGAEFLYGYTF. Written as DNA, the CDR3 is TGTGCCAGCAGGGGAGCGGAGTTCCTCTATGGCTACACCTTC.

This chain connects TRBV12-3 or TRBV12-4 to TRBJ2-3; a weak D match, TRBD2 (5 bases). V shed 7 bases and J shed 6 bases, with 23 bases lying between them. The CDR3 totals 16 residues. The CDR3 is CASTNWQPSNTDTQYF. The DNA for the CDR3 is TGTGCCAGCACTAACTGGCAGCCTAGCAACACCGATACGCAGTATTTT.

The V and J genes are TRBV4-2 and TRBJ2-1; 9 bases are a match to TRBD2. The V gene end was trimmed by 0 bases and the J gene end by 4 bases; junction bases not matched to a gene: 7. Germline lookup yields CDR1 LGHNA and CDR2 YNFKEQ. The CDR3 is 17 amino acids. CDR3 protein: CASSQDRSSGSYNEQFF. CDR3 DNA sequence: TGTGCCAGCAGCCAAGATCGGAGTAGCGGGAGTTACAATGAGCAGTTCTTC.

As for this clonotype: One end of the junction does not line up with germline, which may come from a read error. The V call is TRBV6-5, the J call TRBJ2-1; possibly TRBD1 or TRBD2 for D (6 bases each). This CDR3 is 13 amino acids long. In germline, CDR1 is MNHEY, CDR2 SVGAGI. CDR3 DNA: TGTGCCAGCAATTACACTAGGGGGGATGAGCAGTTCTTC. The encoded protein is CASNYTRGDEQFF.

The rearrangement joins TRBV5-1 to TRBJ2-7, with 10 nucleotides matching TRBD1. The V gene's germline CDR1 is SGHRS and CDR2 YFSETQ. This CDR3 has 14 residues. The ends lost 1 base at V and 5 bases at J; junction bases unmatched: 3. The CDR3 DNA reads TGCGCCAGCAGCTTGAGGGACAGGGGTGACGAGCAGTACTTC. Translated: CASSLRDRGDEQYF.

The rearrangement joins TRBV29-1 to TRBJ2-7; a weak D match, TRBD1 (6 bases). The CDR3 sequence is 11 residues long. The V end lost 7 bases, the J end lost 3 bases, and 10 bases lay between the germline ends. The germline V gene has CDR1 SQVTM and CDR2 ANQGSEA. DNA for the CDR3: TGCAGCGCGGGACACAACTACGAGCAGTACTTC. This sequence encodes CSAGHNYEQYF.

To note about this clonotype: As the CDR3 is not closed by the conserved phenylalanine or tryptophan, this likely results from a read error. The chain employs TRBV11-1 and TRBJ2-2; 7 positions match TRBD1. Germline V gene data show CDR1 as SGHAT and CDR2 as FQDESV (reference sequence). After removal of 8 bases from V and 4 bases from J, the junction contained 7 bases not matched to a gene. This CDR3 has 14 residues. CDR3 in DNA: TGTGCCAGCGGCTCGGGACAGCTCACCGGGGAGCTGTTTTCT. Translation: CASGSGQLTGELFS.

This clonotype has more than one count but fewer than ten. An end of the junction does not agree with germline; a read error may underlie this. This CDR3 reads CASTIRGANTWELFF. DNA of the CDR3: TGTGCCAGCACCATCCGAGGGGCGAACACCTGGGAGCTGTTTTTT. This chain connects TRBV12-3 or TRBV12-4 to TRBJ2-2, with D perhaps given as TRBD1 or TRBD2 (5 bases each). The CDR3 runs to 15 residues.